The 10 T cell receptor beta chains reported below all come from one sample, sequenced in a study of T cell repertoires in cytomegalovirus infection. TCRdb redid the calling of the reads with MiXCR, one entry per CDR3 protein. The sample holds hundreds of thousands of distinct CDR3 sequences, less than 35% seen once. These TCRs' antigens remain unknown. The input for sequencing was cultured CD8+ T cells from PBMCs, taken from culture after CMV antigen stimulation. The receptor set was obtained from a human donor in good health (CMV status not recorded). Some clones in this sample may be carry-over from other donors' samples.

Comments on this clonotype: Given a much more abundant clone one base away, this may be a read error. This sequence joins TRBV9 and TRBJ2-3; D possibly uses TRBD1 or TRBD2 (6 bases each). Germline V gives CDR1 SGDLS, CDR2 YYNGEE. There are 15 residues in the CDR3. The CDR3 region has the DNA TGTGTCAGCAGCGCGGAGGGGGATTCGCGGGATACGCAGTATTTT. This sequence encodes CVSSAEGDSRDTQYF.

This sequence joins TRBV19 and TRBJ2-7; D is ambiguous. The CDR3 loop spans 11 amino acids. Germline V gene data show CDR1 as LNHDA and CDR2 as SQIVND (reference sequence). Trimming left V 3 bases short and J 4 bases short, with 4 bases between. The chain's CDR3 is CASSIEYEQYF. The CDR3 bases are TGTGCCAGTAGTATTGAATACGAGCAGTACTTC.

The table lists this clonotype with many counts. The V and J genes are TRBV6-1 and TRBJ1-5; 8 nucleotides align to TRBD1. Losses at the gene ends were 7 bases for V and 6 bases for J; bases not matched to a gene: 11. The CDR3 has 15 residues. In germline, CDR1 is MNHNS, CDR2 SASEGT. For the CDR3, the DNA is TGTGCCAGCATGGGTGGTAGGCAGGGGGCTCAGCCCCAGCATTTT. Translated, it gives CASMGGRQGAQPQHF.

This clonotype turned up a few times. The CDR3 nucleotides are TGTGCCAGCAGTGGCGGGGCTGAGGGACAGGGACTCTATGGCTACACCTTC. Its protein is CASSGGAEGQGLYGYTF. The chain links TRBV7-8 to TRBJ1-2; 9 bases agree with TRBD1. The CDR3 runs to 17 residues. The V gene end was trimmed by 6 bases and the J gene end by 4 bases; junction bases not matched to a gene: 15. In germline, CDR1 is SGHVS, CDR2 FQNEAQ.

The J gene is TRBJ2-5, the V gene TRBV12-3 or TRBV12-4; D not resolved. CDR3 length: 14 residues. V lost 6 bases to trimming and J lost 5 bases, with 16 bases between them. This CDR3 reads CASRPTLLGETQYF. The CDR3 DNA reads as TGTGCCAGCAGACCGACACTCCTTGGGGAGACCCAGTACTTC.

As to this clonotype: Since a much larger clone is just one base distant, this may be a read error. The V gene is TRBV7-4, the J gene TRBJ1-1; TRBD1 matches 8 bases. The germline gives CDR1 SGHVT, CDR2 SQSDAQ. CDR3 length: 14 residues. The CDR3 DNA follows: TGTGTCAGCAGCTTCACAGGGGGGAACACTGAAGCTTTCTTT. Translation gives CVSSFTGGNTEAFF.

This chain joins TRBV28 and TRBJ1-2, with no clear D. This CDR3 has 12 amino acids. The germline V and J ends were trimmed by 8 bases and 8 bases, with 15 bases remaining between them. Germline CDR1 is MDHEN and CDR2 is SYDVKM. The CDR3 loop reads CASLRSERGYTF. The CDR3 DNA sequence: TGTGCCAGCCTCCGATCCGAACGAGGCTACACCTTC.

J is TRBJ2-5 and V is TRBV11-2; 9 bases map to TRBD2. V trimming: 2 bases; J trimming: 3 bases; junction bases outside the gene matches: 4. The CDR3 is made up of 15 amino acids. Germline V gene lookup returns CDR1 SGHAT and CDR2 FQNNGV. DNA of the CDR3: TGTGCCAGCAGCTTATATGAGCGGGAGGAAGAGACCCAGTACTTC. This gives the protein CASSLYEREEETQYF.

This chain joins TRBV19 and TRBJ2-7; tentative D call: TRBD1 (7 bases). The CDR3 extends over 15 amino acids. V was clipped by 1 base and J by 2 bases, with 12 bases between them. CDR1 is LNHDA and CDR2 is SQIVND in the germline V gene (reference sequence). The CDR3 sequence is CASSIGAGGTYEQYF. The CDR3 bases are TGTGCCAGTAGTATAGGGGCAGGGGGGACCTACGAGCAGTACTTC. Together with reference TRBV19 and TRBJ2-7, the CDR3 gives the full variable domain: DGGITQSPKYLFRKEGQNVTLSCEQNLNHDAMYWYRQDPGQGLRLIYYSQIVNDFQKGDIAEGYSVSREKKESFPLTVTSAQKNPTAFYLCASSIGAGGTYEQYFGPGTRLTVT.

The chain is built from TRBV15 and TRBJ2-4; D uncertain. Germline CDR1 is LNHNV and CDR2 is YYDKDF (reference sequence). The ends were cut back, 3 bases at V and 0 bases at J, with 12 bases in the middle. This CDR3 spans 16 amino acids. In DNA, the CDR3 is TGTGCCACCAGCAGGTCGACGGAACTAGCCAAAAACATTCAGTACTTC. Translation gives CATSRSTELAKNIQYF.